This TCR beta chain was recovered during a study of Ad26.COV2.S vaccination and SARS-CoV-2 variants. Background on the study: Intramuscular Ad26.COV2.S at 5x10^10 or 1x10^11 viral particles. Study-level findings and limits: Individuals receiving vaccine had higher spike-specific TCR breadth than placebo recipients did.

This clone has more than one count but fewer than ten. Antigen: not known. The treatment was: about 20 received Ad26.COV2.S at low or high dose, single or two shots; five or six received placebo; per-sample allocation not given. Sampling happened 63 days after the first vaccine or placebo injection. Assay: immunoSEQ multiplex PCR; the TCRdb copy retains only in-frame clones and omits some. In the table there are 300,000 to 500,000 clones, more than 85% of which are singletons. CDR3 size: 13 residues. Trimming took 4 bases from V and 3 from J, leaving 9 bases between them. The germline gives CDR1 ENHRY, CDR2 SYGVKD.

The chain carries TRBV10-3 and TRBJ1-1, with D perhaps matching TRBD1 (5 bases). Sample: peripheral blood, taken in a trial of Ad26.COV2.S vaccine versus placebo. This TCR was recovered from a person aged 18-60 years who received the Ad26.COV2.S COVID-19 vaccine or a placebo. CDR3 bases: TGTGCCATCAGTGTTCGAGGGGACACTGAAGCTTTCTTT. Its translation: CAISVRGDTEAFF.